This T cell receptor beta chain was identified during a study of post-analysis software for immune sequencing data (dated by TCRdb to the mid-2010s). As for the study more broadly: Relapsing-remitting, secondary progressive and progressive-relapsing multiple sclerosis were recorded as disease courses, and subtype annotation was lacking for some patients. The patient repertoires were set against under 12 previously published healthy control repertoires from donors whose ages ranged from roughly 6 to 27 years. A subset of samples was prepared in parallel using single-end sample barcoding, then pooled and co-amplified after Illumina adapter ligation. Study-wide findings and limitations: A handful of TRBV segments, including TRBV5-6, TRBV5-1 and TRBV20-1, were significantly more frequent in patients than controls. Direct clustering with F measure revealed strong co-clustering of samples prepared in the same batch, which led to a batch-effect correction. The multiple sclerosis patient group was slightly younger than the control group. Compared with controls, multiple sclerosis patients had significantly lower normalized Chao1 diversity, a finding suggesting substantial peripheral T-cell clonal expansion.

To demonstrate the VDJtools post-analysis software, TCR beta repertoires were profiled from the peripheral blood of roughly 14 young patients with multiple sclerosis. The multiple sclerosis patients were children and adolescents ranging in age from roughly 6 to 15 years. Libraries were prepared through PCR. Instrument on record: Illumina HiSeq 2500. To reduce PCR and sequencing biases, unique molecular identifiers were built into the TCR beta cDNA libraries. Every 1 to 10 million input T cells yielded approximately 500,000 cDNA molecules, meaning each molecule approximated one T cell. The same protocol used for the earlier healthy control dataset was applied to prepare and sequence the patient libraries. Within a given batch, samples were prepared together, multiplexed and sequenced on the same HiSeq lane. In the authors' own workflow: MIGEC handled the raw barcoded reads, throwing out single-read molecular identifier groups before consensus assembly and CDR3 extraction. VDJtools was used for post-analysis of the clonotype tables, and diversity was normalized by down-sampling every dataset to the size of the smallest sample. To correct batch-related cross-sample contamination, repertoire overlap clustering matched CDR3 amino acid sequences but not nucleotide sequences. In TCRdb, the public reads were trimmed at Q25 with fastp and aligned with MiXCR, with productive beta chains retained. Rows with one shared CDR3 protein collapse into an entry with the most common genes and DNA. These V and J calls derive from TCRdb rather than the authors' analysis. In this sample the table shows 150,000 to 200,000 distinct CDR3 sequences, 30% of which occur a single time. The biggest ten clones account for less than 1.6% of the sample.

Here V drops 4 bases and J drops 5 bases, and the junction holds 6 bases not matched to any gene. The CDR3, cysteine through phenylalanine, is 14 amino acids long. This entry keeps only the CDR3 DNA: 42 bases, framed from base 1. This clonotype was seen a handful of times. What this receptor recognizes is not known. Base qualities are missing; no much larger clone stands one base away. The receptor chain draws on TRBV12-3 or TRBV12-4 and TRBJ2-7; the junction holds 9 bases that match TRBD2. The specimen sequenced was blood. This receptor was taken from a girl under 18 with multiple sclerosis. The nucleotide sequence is TGTGCCAGCAGTTCTAGCGGGACGGTCGACGAGCAGTACTTC. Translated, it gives CASSSSGTVDEQYF.